Each of the 21 T cell receptor beta chains below was sequenced from the same sample in a study of radiation and T cells in renal cell carcinoma. Indicated time point: blood 4 weeks post-SBRT, at nephrectomy. The treatment here: 15 Gy SBRT to primary tumor, nephrectomy 4 weeks later. Clones were sequenced by immunoSEQ multiplex PCR, and TCRdb holds only the in-frame ones, with some missing. The sample gives about 83,000 clones, around four fifths of which show up once; over 2% is in the top ten. Source: blood, taken from a patient whose treatment included radiotherapy and nephrectomy. These receptors were taken from a woman aged 55 to 70 with renal cell carcinoma.

The V gene is TRBV5-8, the J gene TRBJ2-5, with 9 bases aligning to TRBD2. This CDR3 has 14 residues. Germline V gene lookup returns CDR1 SGHTS and CDR2 YDEGEE. Trimming at V came to 5 bases and at J to 1 base, leaving 3 bases not matched to a gene. In DNA form, the CDR3 reads TGTGCCAGCAGTTTACTAGCGGGCCAAGAGACCCAGTACTTC. Protein product: CASSLLAGQETQYF.

The chain couples TRBV18 to TRBJ2-1; 9 bases are a match to TRBD2. This CDR3 spans 13 amino acids. V trimming: 3 bases; J trimming: 7 bases; junction bases outside the gene matches: 1. Per the germline V gene, CDR1 is KGHSH and CDR2 is LQKENI. The CDR3 sequence is CASSPTSGNEQFF. The DNA of the CDR3 is TGTGCCAGCTCACCCACTAGCGGGAATGAGCAGTTCTTC.

This rearrangement joins TRBV7-2 to TRBJ1-1; D gene ambiguous. Trimming took 5 bases from V and 1 from J, leaving 11 bases between them. Germline V gives CDR1 SGHTA, CDR2 FQGNSA. This CDR3 has 14 residues. The CDR3 loop is CASSPGPGNTEAFF. The DNA for the CDR3 is TGTGCCAGCAGCCCCGGACCGGGGAACACTGAAGCTTTCTTT.

The chain combines TRBV19 with TRBJ2-3; TRBD2 aligns across 16 bases. The germline CDR1 and CDR2 sequences are LNHDA and SQIVND (reference sequence). The CDR3 length is 16 residues. The V and J ends lost 4 bases and 6 bases, in that order; junction bases with no gene match: 4. CDR3 nucleotides: TGTGCCAGTAGTACTGGGACTAGCGGGGGGGCGGATACGCAGTATTTT. As protein: CASSTGTSGGADTQYF.

This clone was seen just once. V is TRBV10-3 and J is TRBJ2-1; 15 nucleotides match TRBD2. This CDR3 region has 15 residues. Per the germline V gene, CDR1 is ENHRY and CDR2 is SYGVKD. The junction had 5 bases not matched to a gene; V was cut back by 5 bases and J by 9 bases. CDR3 sequence (DNA): TGTGCCATCAGTCCGGGACTAGCGGGAGGAGGTGAGCAGTTCTTC. Translated, it gives CAISPGLAGGGEQFF.

The chain joins TRBV2 to TRBJ2-7; D gene unclear. Deletions cut 3 bases from V and 5 bases from J, with 14 bases between. The CDR3 is 14 amino acids. Germline-derived CDR1 and CDR2 are SNHLY and FYNNEI. In nucleotides, the CDR3 is TGTGCCAGCAGTGAGGGGTACGGGTTCCACGAGCAGTACTTC. Amino acids: CASSEGYGFHEQYF.

This clone showed up just once. V is TRBV9 and J is TRBJ2-2; D is ambiguous. Germline values: CDR1 SGDLS, CDR2 YYNGEE. V was clipped by 0 bases and J by 4 bases, with 7 bases between them. The CDR3 sequence is 14 residues long. CDR3 region: CASSVGGGTGELFF. CDR3 nucleotides: TGTGCCAGCAGCGTAGGAGGCGGCACCGGGGAGCTGTTTTTT.

This clone was seen once. The chain is built from TRBV11-2 and TRBJ1-2, with TRBD1 matching 9 bases. The J segment lost 7 bases and the V segment lost 3 bases, leaving 6 bases of the junction unmatched. Germline values: CDR1 SGHAT, CDR2 FQNNGV. CDR3 length: 14 residues. The CDR3 DNA is TGTGCCAGCAGCTTTGTACAGGGGGCGGGTGGCTACACCTTC. This translates into CASSFVQGAGGYTF.

The chain combines TRBV2 with TRBJ2-7; 12 nucleotides line up with TRBD2. CDR1 and CDR2 from the germline V gene are SNHLY and FYNNEI. This CDR3 region has 15 residues. Germline trimming cut 6 bases from V and 0 bases from J; bases unmatched to any gene: 3. The CDR3 protein is CASRGLAGNSYEQYF. As DNA, the CDR3 is TGTGCCAGCAGAGGACTAGCGGGGAACTCCTACGAGCAGTACTTC.

The CDR3 region has the DNA TGTGCCTGGAGCTACAATGTTCATGCGGCGAATTCACCCCTCCACTTT. Translated, it gives CAWSYNVHAANSPLHF. The genes are TRBV30 and TRBJ1-6; no firm D call. The CDR3 extends over 16 amino acids. Trimming removed 3 bases from V and 7 bases from J, with 19 bases in between. CDR1 GTSNPN and CDR2 SVGIG come from the germline V gene (reference sequence).

In the case of this clone: At one boundary the junction diverges from the germline segment, which might be a read error. The CDR3 sequence is CASSEYQNPSF. In DNA form, the CDR3 reads TGTGCCAGCAGTGAATATCAAAACCCCTCCTTC. The chain is built from TRBV6-1 and TRBJ1-2, with D uncertain. The CDR3 spans 11 residues. CDR1 and CDR2 from the germline V gene are MNHNS and SASEGT.

The chain uses TRBV19 and TRBJ1-2; 8 nucleotides match TRBD1. Germline V gene sequence: CDR1 LNHDA, CDR2 SQIVND (reference sequence). V lost 6 bases to trimming and J lost 3 bases; unmatched junction nucleotides: 3. This CDR3 region has 13 residues. CDR3 sequence (DNA): TGTGCCAGTAGCTCGACAGGGGACTATGGCTACACCTTC. Translating gives CASSSTGDYGYTF.

CDR3 amino acids: CASSILQDNQPQHF. CDR3 in DNA: TGTGCCAGTAGTATATTACAGGACAATCAGCCCCAGCATTTT. The chain has TRBV19 and TRBJ1-5; D is perhaps TRBD1 (5 bases). The CDR3 runs 14 residues. Germline-derived CDR1 and CDR2 are LNHDA and SQIVND (reference sequence). V shed 2 bases and J shed 3 bases, with 8 bases lying between them. Together with reference TRBV19 and TRBJ1-5, the CDR3 gives the full variable domain: DGGITQSPKYLFRKEGQNVTLSCEQNLNHDAMYWYRQDPGQGLRLIYYSQIVNDFQKGDIAEGYSVSREKKESFPLTVTSAQKNPTAFYLCASSILQDNQPQHFGDGTRLSIL.

This chain joins TRBV28 and TRBJ1-3; D is undetermined. Deletions cut 5 bases from V and 3 bases from J, with 11 bases between. The V gene's germline CDR1 is MDHEN and CDR2 SYDVKM. This CDR3 is built from 14 residues. CDR3 region: CASSPTGRGNTIYF. CDR3 nucleotides: TGTGCCAGCAGTCCGACGGGCCGTGGAAACACCATATATTTT. Complete variable domain (other parts from reference TRBV28 and TRBJ1-3): DVKVTQSSRYLVKRTGEKVFLECVQDMDHENMFWYRQDPGLGLRLIYFSYDVKMKEKGDIPEGYSVSREKKERFSLILESASTNQTSMYLCASSPTGRGNTIYFGEGSWLTVV.

The chain recombines TRBV18 with TRBJ2-5, with TRBD2 matching over 10 bases. CDR1 is KGHSH, CDR2 LQKENI, per germline. The length of the CDR3 is 16 residues. V lost 2 bases to trimming and J lost 3 bases; unmatched junction nucleotides: 6. The CDR3 DNA reads as TGTGCCAGCTCACCAGGACTAGCGGATGGAGAAGAGACCCAGTACTTC. It yields the protein CASSPGLADGEETQYF. Using reference TRBV18 and TRBJ2-5 for the parts outside the CDR3, the full variable domain is NAGVMQNPRHLVRRRGQEARLRCSPMKGHSHVYWYRQLPEEGLKFMVYLQKENIIDESGMPKERFSAEFPKEGPSILRIQQVVRGDSAAYFCASSPGLADGEETQYFGPGTRLLVL.

V usage is TRBV10-2 and J usage is TRBJ2-3; TRBD2 matches 14 bases. V shed 4 bases and J 14 bases; nucleotides not matched to a gene: 5. The CDR3 is 13 residues long. Germline-derived CDR1 and CDR2 are WSHSY and SAAADI. The CDR3 sequence: CASSGTSGGLLYF. The CDR3 DNA reads as TGCGCCAGCAGTGGGACTAGCGGGGGGCTTCTGTATTTT.

The rearrangement uses TRBV28 and TRBJ1-3; a weak D match, TRBD1 (6 bases). Trimming shortened V by 3 bases and J by 3 bases, and 18 bases separated the two germline ends. The CDR3 covers 17 residues. Looked up from germline, CDR1 is MDHEN and CDR2 is SYDVKM. The CDR3 loop is CASSLVVGGQGGNTIYF. In nucleotides, the CDR3 is TGTGCCAGCAGTTTGGTTGTAGGGGGACAAGGTGGAAACACCATATATTTT.

This sequence joins TRBV11-1 and TRBJ2-7, with a tentative D call TRBD2 (5 bases). The CDR3 loop spans 12 amino acids. V was clipped by 5 bases and J by 2 bases, with 7 bases between them. Germline loops: CDR1 SGHAT, CDR2 FQDESV (reference sequence). This CDR3 reads CASSPGTYEQYF. CDR3 DNA sequence: TGTGCCAGCAGCCCCGGGACCTACGAGCAGTACTTC.

This clone was seen a single time. The V gene is TRBV7-9, the J gene TRBJ1-4; TRBD1 is a possible D gene (6 bases). The CDR3 extends over 13 amino acids. From germline, CDR1 is SEHNR and CDR2 FQNEAQ (reference sequence). Trimming removed 4 bases at V and 14 bases at J, with 17 bases between. This CDR3 is CASSSAEQGRLFF. CDR3 in DNA: TGTGCCAGCAGCTCAGCCGAACAGGGAAGGCTGTTTTTT.

This clone came up many times. The V and J genes are TRBV19 and TRBJ2-1, with 10 bases fitting TRBD2. Looked up from germline, CDR1 is LNHDA and CDR2 is SQIVND (reference sequence). The CDR3 totals 15 residues. The V segment lost 7 bases and the J segment 3 bases; nucleotides outside the gene matches: 6. For the CDR3, the DNA is TGTGCCAGTACCCCGGGACTAGCGTTCTACAATGAGCAGTTCTTC. This encodes CASTPGLAFYNEQFF.

The chain couples TRBV6-4 to TRBJ2-7; unclear D gene. Trimming took off 6 bases at V and 3 bases at J, with 9 bases between the two ends. The germline V gene has CDR1 MRHNA and CDR2 SNTAGT. The CDR3 has 12 amino acids. The CDR3 protein is CASSRPDYEQYF. CDR3 bases: TGTGCCAGCAGCAGACCGGACTACGAGCAGTACTTC.